These T cell receptor beta chains were read from a single sample in a study of blood T cell repertoires in COVID-19. This table comes from immunoSEQ multiplex PCR, and its TCRdb copy is limited to in-frame clones, with some not included. This sample has around 220,000 clones, with roughly 88% found just once. The sample was PBMCs or T cells enriched from blood (not recorded which). The receptors originated from a woman between 50 and 59 years old with acute COVID-19. Both conserved end residues are part of each CDR3. A D gene is named only where the DNA matches it firmly. Only some rows state a clone size, as once, few, many or a class for expanded clones.

clone size,D gene,V gene,CDR3 length,J gene,CDR3 protein,CDR3 DNA
NA,NA,TRBV4-3,17,TRBJ1-1,CASSQDRFAGGNTEAFF,TGCGCCAGCAGCCAAGATCGGTTTGCAGGTGGGAACACTGAAGCTTTCTTT
NA,NA,TRBV12-3/TRBV12-4,13,TRBJ2-1,CASRGWAYNEQFF,TGTGCCAGCCGGGGATGGGCATACAATGAGCAGTTCTTC
once,TRBD2,TRBV18,18,TRBJ2-1,CASSPPPTGGGSYNEQFF,TGTGCCAGCTCACCACCGCCCACTGGCGGGGGGTCCTACAATGAGCAGTTCTTC
NA,TRBD1,TRBV25-1,14,TRBJ1-2,CASAGQGPNYGYTF,TGTGCCAGCGCGGGACAGGGGCCTAACTATGGCTACACCTTC
NA,NA,TRBV5-5,15,TRBJ1-5,CASSQHLQELEPQHF,TGTGCCAGCAGCCAACACTTGCAGGAACTCGAGCCCCAGCATTTT
NA,NA,TRBV6-1,19,TRBJ2-2,CASSEAPGPYGFTTGELFF,TGTGCCAGCAGTGAAGCGCCGGGTCCGTATGGGTTCACCACCGGGGAGCTGTTTTTT
NA,NA,TRBV3-1/TRBV3-2,15,TRBJ2-7,CASSQSWDTSYEQYF,TGTGCCAGCAGCCAATCCTGGGACACCTCCTACGAGCAGTACTTC
once,TRBD1,TRBV5-1,18,TRBJ2-1,CASSLGSGTGGAYNEQFF,TGCGCCAGCAGCTTAGGCTCCGGGACAGGGGGCGCCTACAATGAGCAGTTCTTC
NA,NA,TRBV20-1,15,TRBJ1-5,CSASRTKDSNQPQHF,TGCAGTGCTAGTCGTACAAAAGATAGCAATCAGCCCCAGCATTTT
few,NA,TRBV11-2,15,TRBJ2-7,CASSPSQLVRYEQYF,TGTGCCAGCAGCCCGTCCCAGCTAGTTCGTTACGAGCAGTACTTC
once,TRBD2,TRBV28,16,TRBJ2-7,CASSSRTSGTTYEQYF,TGTGCCAGCAGTTCAAGGACTAGCGGGACAACCTACGAGCAGTACTTC
NA,TRBD1,TRBV19,15,TRBJ2-4,CASSTTGGAKNIQYF,TGTGCCAGTAGTACCACAGGGGGGGCCAAAAACATTCAGTACTTC
NA,NA,TRBV12-3/TRBV12-4,12,TRBJ2-1,CASTPPVKEQFF,TGTGCCAGCACTCCACCAGTAAAGGAGCAGTTCTTC
NA,NA,TRBV7-9,15,TRBJ1-5,CASSPAGRDDQPQHF,TGTGCCAGCAGCCCCGCCGGCAGGGATGATCAGCCCCAGCATTTT
NA,TRBD2,TRBV29-1,15,TRBJ2-7,CSTIGGGPVGHEQYF,TGCAGCACGATCGGGGGAGGGCCAGTGGGTCACGAGCAGTACTTC
NA,NA,TRBV4-2,14,TRBJ2-7,CASSPVAGPAEQYF,TGTGCCAGCAGCCCCGTTGCGGGCCCGGCGGAGCAGTACTTC
NA,NA,TRBV5-4,15,TRBJ2-1,CASSTLGVSYNEQFF,TGTGCCAGCAGTACCCTCGGGGTCTCCTACAATGAGCAGTTCTTC
NA,NA,TRBV28,14,TRBJ1-6,CASSPGTRNSPLHF,TGTGCCAGCAGTCCCGGGACACGTAATTCACCCCTCCACTTT
NA,NA,TRBV24-1,24,TRBJ1-2,CATSGFMGAVWGGVPIGLTGGYTF,TGTGCCACCAGCGGGTTTATGGGAGCGGTGTGGGGGGGTGTCCCTATAGGCCTAACGGGTGGCTACACCTTC
NA,TRBD2,TRBV20-1,15,TRBJ2-7,CSASDSSGRWVEQYF,TGCAGTGCTAGTGACAGCAGCGGGAGGTGGGTCGAGCAGTACTTC
NA,NA,TRBV11-2,13,TRBJ1-3,CASSPPSGNTIYF,TGTGCCAGCAGCCCTCCCTCTGGAAACACCATATATTTT
NA,TRBD1,TRBV18,15,TRBJ1-2,CASSSRRGQGDGYTF,TGTGCCAGCTCGTCCAGACGCGGACAGGGAGATGGCTACACCTTC
NA,NA,TRBV6-1,12,TRBJ1-2,CASSDLRVGYTF,TGTGCCAGCAGTGACCTAAGAGTTGGCTACACCTTC
NA,TRBD2,TRBV9,14,TRBJ2-7,CASSVGLAEYEQYF,TGTGCCAGCAGCGTAGGACTAGCGGAGTACGAGCAGTACTTC
NA,NA,TRBV9,14,TRBJ1-3,CASSVVTGGNTIYF,TGTGCCAGCAGCGTAGTCACGGGGGGAAACACCATATATTTT
NA,TRBD1,TRBV5-4,16,TRBJ1-1,CASSQFQGAGNTEAFF,TGTGCCAGCAGCCAATTCCAGGGGGCTGGGAACACTGAAGCTTTCTTT
NA,NA,TRBV5-4,14,TRBJ1-1,CASSLLRANTEAFF,TGTGCCAGCAGCTTGTTGAGAGCGAACACTGAAGCTTTCTTT